These 3 T cell receptor beta chains originate from one sample sequenced in a study of T cell clonality in common variable immunodeficiency. The protocol was immunoSEQ multiplex PCR, while the TCRdb copy is restricted to in-frame clones and leaves out a portion. The sample includes approximately 34,000 clones, none of them occurring once. The source material was peripheral blood mononuclear cells. The origin of the receptors is a person between 18 and 75 years old in good health.

This clone was detected many times. The CDR3 goes on 3 residues after the read ends, and that part is filled in from the germline J gene. The rearrangement joins TRBV24-1 to TRBJ2-1; the match to TRBD2 covers 12 bases. There are 16 residues in the CDR3. CDR1 and CDR2 from the germline V gene are KGHDR and SFDVKD. With 3 bases clipped from V and 8 bases from J, the junction kept 7 bases outside the gene matches. CDR3 DNA, as far as it was read: TGTGCCACCAGTGATGATTCTAGCGGGGGGGCCGATGAG. This encodes CATSDDSSGGADE. The full CDR3 is CATSDDSSGGADEQFF.

The table lists this clone with many counts. The CDR3 end lies 3 residues beyond the end of the read and is filled in from the germline J gene. V gene TRBV2 combines with J gene TRBJ1-1; no definite D call. The germline V and J ends were trimmed by 1 base and 1 base, with 4 bases remaining between them. The CDR3 is made up of 13 amino acids. The germline gives CDR1 SNHLY, CDR2 FYNNEI. CDR3 DNA (partial): TGTGCCAGCAGTGAAGAAGGGAACACTGAA. It is translated as CASSEEGNTE. The whole CDR3 protein reads CASSEEGNTEAFF. Combining the CDR3 with reference TRBV2 and TRBJ1-1 gives the whole variable domain EPEVTQTPSHQVTQMGQEVILRCVPISNHLYFYWYRQILGQKVEFLVSFYNNEISEKSEIFDDQFSVERPDGSNFTLKIRSTKLEDSAMYFCASSEEGNTEAFFGQGTRLTVV.

This clone has at least ten counts. The read is 3 residues too short to cover the CDR3 end, so that end is filled in from the germline J gene. The V gene is TRBV18, the J gene TRBJ2-2, with TRBD2 matching 7 bases. Germline values: CDR1 KGHSH, CDR2 LQKENI. V dropped 3 bases and J dropped 1; count of bases not matched to a gene: 8. CDR3 length equals 17 residues. CDR3 loop: CASSPWASGGNTGELFF. Partial CDR3 DNA: TGTGCCAGCTCACCTTGGGCTAGCGGTGGGAACACCGGGGAG.